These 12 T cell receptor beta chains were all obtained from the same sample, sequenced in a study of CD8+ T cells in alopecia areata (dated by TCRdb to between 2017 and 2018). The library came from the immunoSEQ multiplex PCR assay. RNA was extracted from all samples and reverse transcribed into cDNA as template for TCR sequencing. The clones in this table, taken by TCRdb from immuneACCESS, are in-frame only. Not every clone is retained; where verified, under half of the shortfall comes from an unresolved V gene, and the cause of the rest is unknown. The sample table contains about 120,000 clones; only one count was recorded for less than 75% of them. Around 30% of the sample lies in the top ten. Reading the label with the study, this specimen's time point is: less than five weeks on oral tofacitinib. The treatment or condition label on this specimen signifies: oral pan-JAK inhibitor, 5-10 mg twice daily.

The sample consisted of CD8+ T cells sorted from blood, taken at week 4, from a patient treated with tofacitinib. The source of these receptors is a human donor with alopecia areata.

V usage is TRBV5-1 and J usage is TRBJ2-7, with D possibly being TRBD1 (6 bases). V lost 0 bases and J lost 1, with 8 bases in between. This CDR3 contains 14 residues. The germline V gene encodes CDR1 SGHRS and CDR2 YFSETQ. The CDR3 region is CASSLAGESYEQYF. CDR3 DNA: TGCGCCAGCAGCTTGGCAGGGGAGTCCTACGAGCAGTACTTC.

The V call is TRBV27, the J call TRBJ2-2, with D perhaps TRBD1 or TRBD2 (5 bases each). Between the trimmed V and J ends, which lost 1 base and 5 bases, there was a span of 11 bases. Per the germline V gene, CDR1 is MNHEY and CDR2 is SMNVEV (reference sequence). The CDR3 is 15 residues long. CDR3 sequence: CASSLLGDGTGELFF. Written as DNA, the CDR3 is TGTGCCAGCAGTTTATTGGGGGACGGTACCGGGGAGCTGTTTTTT.

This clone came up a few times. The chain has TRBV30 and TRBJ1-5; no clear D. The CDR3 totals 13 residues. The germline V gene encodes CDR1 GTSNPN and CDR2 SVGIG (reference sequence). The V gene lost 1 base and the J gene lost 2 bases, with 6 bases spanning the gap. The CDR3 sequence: CAWSEWGNQPQHF. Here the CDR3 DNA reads TGTGCCTGGAGTGAGTGGGGCAATCAGCCCCAGCATTTT.

This CDR3 is CASSLENSPLHF. The DNA of the CDR3 is TGTGCCAGCAGCTTGGAAAATTCACCCCTCCACTTT. The chain is built from TRBV7-6 and TRBJ1-6, with D hard to call. Per the germline V gene, CDR1 is SGHVS and CDR2 is FNYEAQ. V was shortened by 3 bases and J by 7 bases, with 4 bases between the two germline ends. The CDR3 consists of 12 residues.

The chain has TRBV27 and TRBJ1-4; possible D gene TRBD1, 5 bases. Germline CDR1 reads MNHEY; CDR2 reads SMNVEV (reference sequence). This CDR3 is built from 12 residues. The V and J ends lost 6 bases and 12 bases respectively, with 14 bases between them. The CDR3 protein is CASSHRDSELFF. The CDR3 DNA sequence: TGTGCCAGCAGCCACCGGGACTCGGAACTGTTTTTT.

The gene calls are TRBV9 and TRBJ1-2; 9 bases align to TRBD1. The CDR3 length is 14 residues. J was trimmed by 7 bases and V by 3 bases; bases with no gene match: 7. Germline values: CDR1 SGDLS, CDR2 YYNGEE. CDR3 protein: CASSAPTGGGGYTF. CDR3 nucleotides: TGTGCCAGCAGCGCCCCAACAGGGGGCGGTGGCTACACCTTC.

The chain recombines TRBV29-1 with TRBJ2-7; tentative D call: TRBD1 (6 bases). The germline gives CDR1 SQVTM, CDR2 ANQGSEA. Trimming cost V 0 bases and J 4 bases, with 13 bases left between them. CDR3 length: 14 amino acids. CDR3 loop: CSVEDGTTFYEQYF. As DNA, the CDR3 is TGCAGCGTTGAAGATGGGACAACCTTTTACGAGCAGTACTTC.

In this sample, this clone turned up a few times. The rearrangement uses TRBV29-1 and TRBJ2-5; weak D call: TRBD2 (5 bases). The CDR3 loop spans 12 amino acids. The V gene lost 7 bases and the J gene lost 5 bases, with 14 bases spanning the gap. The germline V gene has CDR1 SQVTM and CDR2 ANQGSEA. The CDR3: CSAEGRQETQYF. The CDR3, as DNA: TGCAGCGCCGAGGGCAGGCAGGAGACCCAGTACTTC.

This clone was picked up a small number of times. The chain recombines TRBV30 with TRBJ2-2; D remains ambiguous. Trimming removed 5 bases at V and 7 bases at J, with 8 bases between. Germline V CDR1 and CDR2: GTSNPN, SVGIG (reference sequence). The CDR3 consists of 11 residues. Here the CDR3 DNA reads TGTGCCTGGCTCGGTGGCGGGGAGCTGTTTTTT. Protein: CAWLGGGELFF. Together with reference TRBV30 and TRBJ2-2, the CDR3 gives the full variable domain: SQTIHQWPATLVQPVGSPLSLECTVEGTSNPNLYWYRQAAGRGLQLLFYSVGIGQISSEVPQNLSASRPQDRQFILSSKKLLLSDSGFYLCAWLGGGELFFGEGSRLTVL.

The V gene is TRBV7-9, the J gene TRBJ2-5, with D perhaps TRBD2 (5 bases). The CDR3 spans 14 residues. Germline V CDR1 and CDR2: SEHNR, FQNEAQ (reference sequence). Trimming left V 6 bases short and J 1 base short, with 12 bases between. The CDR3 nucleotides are TGTGCCAGCAGGGACGACTATCCCCAAGAGACCCAGTACTTC. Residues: CASRDDYPQETQYF.

CDR3 in amino acids: CASSDIGTSPLHF. The CDR3 DNA follows: TGTGCCAGCAGTGATATCGGGACCTCACCCCTCCACTTT. The gene calls are TRBV6-1 and TRBJ1-6; maybe TRBD1 (5 bases). The V gene's germline CDR1 is MNHNS and CDR2 SASEGT. CDR3 length equals 13 residues. Trimming removed 3 bases at V and 10 bases at J, with 10 bases between.

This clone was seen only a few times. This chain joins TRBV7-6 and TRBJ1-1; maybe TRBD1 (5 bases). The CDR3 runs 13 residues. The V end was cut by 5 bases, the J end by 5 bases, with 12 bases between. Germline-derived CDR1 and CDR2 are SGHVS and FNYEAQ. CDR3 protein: CASSEQVTTEAFF. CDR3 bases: TGTGCCAGCAGCGAACAGGTTACTACTGAAGCTTTCTTT.